This paragraph covers one T cell receptor (beta chain) sequence. The source of the sample is a study of blood T cell repertoires in COVID-19. The overall study: Donors in the United States, Italy and Spain gave samples during acute or convalescent COVID-19.

The CDR3 is 16 amino acids. Germline V gives CDR1 LNHDA, CDR2 SQIVND (reference sequence). Trimming removed 5 bases at V and 2 bases at J, with 16 bases between. Repertoires were generated with immunoSEQ multiplex PCR, while TCRdb's copy carries only in-frame clones and drops some. The data contain 160,000 or so clones, over 85% of them singletons. This TCR came from a man in his sixties with active or convalescent COVID-19. The chain recombines TRBV19 with TRBJ2-1; perhaps TRBD1 as D (6 bases). Sample: peripheral blood. The CDR3: CASSPRQAHPYNEQFF. The CDR3 nucleotides read TGTGCCAGTAGTCCCCGACAGGCCCACCCCTACAATGAGCAGTTCTTC.